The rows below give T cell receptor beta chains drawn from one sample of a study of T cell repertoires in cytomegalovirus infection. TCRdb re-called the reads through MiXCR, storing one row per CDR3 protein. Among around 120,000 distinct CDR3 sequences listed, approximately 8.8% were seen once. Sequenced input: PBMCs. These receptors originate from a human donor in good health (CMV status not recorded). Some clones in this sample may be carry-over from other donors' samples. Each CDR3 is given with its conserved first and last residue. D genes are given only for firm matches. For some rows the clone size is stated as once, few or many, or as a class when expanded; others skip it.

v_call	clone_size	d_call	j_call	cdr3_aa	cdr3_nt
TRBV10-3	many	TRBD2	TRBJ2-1	CAISRVSGVSSYNEQFF	TGTGCCATCAGTAGAGTTAGCGGGGTGAGCTCCTACAATGAGCAGTTCTTC
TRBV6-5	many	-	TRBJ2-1	CASRQGAYNEQFF	TGTGCCAGCAGACAGGGAGCCTACAATGAGCAGTTCTTC
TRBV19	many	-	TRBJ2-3	CASSSGGKSTDTQYF	TGTGCCAGTAGCTCCGGGGGCAAGAGCACAGATACGCAGTATTTT
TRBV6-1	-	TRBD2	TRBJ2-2	CASSEAPLAGNTGELFF	TGTGCCAGCAGTGAAGCGCCACTAGCGGGGAACACCGGGGAGCTGTTTTTT
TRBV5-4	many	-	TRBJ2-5	CASSLRTGGEETQYF	TGTGCCAGCAGCTTGAGGACAGGCGGGGAAGAGACCCAGTACTTC
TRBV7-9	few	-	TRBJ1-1	CASSFGTLMNTEAFF	TGTGCCAGCAGCTTTGGGACGCTCATGAACACTGAAGCTTTCTTT
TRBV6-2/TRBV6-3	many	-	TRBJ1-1	CASSRQANTEAFF	TGTGCCAGCAGCCGACAGGCGAACACTGAAGCTTTCTTT
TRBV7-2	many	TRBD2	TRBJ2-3	CASSSRGGGWPDTQYF	TGTGCCAGCAGCTCCCGCGGCGGGGGGTGGCCAGATACGCAGTATTTT
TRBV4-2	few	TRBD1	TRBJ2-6	CASSQDHGQGFSGANVLTF	TGTGCCAGCAGCCAAGATCATGGACAGGGATTCTCTGGGGCCAACGTCCTGACTTTC
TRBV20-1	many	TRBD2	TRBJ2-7	CSAREKLTTQSGISYEQYF	TGCAGTGCTAGAGAAAAGCTGACAACCCAAAGCGGGATCTCCTACGAGCAGTACTTC
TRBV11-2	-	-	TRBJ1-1	CASSLHPSQYQGSEAFF	TGTGCCAGCAGCTTACACCCATCACAGTACCAGGGGTCTGAAGCTTTCTTT
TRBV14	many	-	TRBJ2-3	CASSQGQTYTDTQYF	TGTGCCAGCAGCCAAGGACAGACATATACAGATACGCAGTATTTT
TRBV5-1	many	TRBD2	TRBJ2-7	CASSLMWGGSYEQYF	TGCGCCAGCAGCTTGATGTGGGGGGGCTCCTACGAGCAGTACTTC
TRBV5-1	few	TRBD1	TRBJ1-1	CASSLSGQGDTEAFF	TGCGCCAGCAGCTTGTCGGGACAGGGGGACACTGAAGCTTTCTTT
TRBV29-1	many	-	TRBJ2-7	CSVEDKTLGSTYEQYF	TGCAGCGTTGAAGATAAAACTTTGGGGTCAACCTACGAGCAGTACTTC
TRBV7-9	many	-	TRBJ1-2	CASSPGARPPTF	TGTGCCAGCAGCCCCGGAGCTCGGCCACCCACCTTC
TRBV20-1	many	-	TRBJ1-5	CSAPGGGKNQPQHF	TGCAGTGCTCCAGGTGGAGGGAAGAATCAGCCCCAGCATTTT
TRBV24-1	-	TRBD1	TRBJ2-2	CATSDLKGGPNTGELFF	TGTGCCACCAGTGATTTGAAAGGGGGCCCGAACACCGGGGAGCTGTTTTTT
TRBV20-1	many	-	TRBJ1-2	CSARTPPGQDSNYGYTF	TGCAGTGCTAGAACCCCACCGGGACAAGACTCTAACTATGGCTACACCTTC
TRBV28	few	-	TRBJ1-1	CASSSSRASRGNTEAFF	TGTGCCAGCAGTTCTTCCCGGGCCTCCCGAGGGAACACTGAAGCTTTCTTT
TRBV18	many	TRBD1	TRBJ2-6	CASSPQGTGISGANVLTF	TGTGCCAGCTCACCGCAAGGGACAGGGATCTCTGGGGCCAACGTCCTGACTTTC
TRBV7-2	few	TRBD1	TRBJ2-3	CASSSRRGQGTDTQYF	TGTGCCAGCAGCTCCCGCCGGGGACAGGGCACAGATACGCAGTATTTT